This T cell receptor (beta chain) was identified during a study of T cell responses to AZD1222 COVID-19 vaccine (dated by TCRdb to the early 2020s). Background for the entire study: TCR sequencing was performed for over 230 trial participants, of whom about 200 were given two doses of AZD1222 and around 25 were given two doses of MenACWY control vaccine. Trial participants were enrolled by age into 18-55, 56-69 and 70-plus year subgroups, with about 150, 28 and 57 TCR-sequenced participants respectively. Paper-wide results and their limitations: After two AZD1222 doses, spike-specific TCR breadth and depth were significantly higher than at day 0 and than in MenACWY recipients. Conclusions about previously exposed vaccinees are limited because only a handful of AZD1222 recipients were SARS-CoV-2 seropositive at baseline. Reportedly, close to half of the unique spike-specific TCRs recognized epitopes lying outside the regions that are mutated in the B.1.351 and B.1.1.7 variants. Most participants were white British and females outnumbered males, and the authors suggested that clonal diversity may have been underestimated. The 56-69-year group was small, and its depth increase did not reach significance, likely because of low power. Because no samples from the day 14 peak response were available, repertoires could be characterized only after the peak T cell response. The vaccine-associated CD4 TCRs covered the entire spike protein, and the dominant responses fell in regions 160-218 and 743-854.

CDR1 and CDR2 (LGHNA, YSLEER) derive from the germline V gene. V and J are trimmed by 1 base and 4 bases, and the gene matches miss 13 bases of the junction. The CDR3 contains 19 residues, cysteine and phenylalanine counted. The read is trimmed to its CDR3 DNA, 57 bases read in frame from base 1. The time point label corresponds to: baseline before first vaccination. This sample's treatment or condition label indicates: meningococcal conjugate vaccine given as trial control. Vaccinee samples came from UK trials COV001 and COV002, including a single-blind randomized controlled phase 2/3 trial of AZD1222 (ChAdOx1 nCoV-19) in healthy adults. Trial participant PBMC samples were collected at day 0 and day 28 after the second dose for TCRbeta chain sequencing. Worth noting for this clone: Its antigen is currently not known. No clone much larger than this one lies a single base away; base qualities are absent.

The CDR3 regions of human TCRbeta chains were analyzed by immunosequencing. The original pipeline was this. Repertoire TCRs were matched against a reference library of SARS-CoV-2-specific TCRs generated with the MIRA antigen-specificity platform. Breadth meant the fraction of unique TCRs that were SARS-CoV-2-associated, whereas depth meant the fraction of total T cells that were SARS-CoV-2-associated. Using the MIRA data, every spike-specific TCR was mapped to the spike region that the TCR reacted to and assigned to either a CD4 or a CD8 class. Log10-transformed breadth and depth values were compared by one-way ANOVA with Sidak's multiple comparisons tests. What TCRdb holds here is the immuneACCESS table cut down to in-frame rearrangements. Part of the clones is not present; checked against another copy, under half of the missing clones reflect an unresolved V gene, and the others are unexplained. V, J and clone size derive from that table, while D and trimming were established from the DNA sequence. Recorded for this sample are roughly 80,000 clones; roughly 90% of them occurred a single time. The ten most abundant clones make up around 4.5% of the sample.

Rearrangement joined TRBV4-3 to TRBJ2-2; the central 9 bases match TRBD1. The TCR comes from an adult in good health. The starting material was peripheral blood, obtained on day 0 of MenACWY control vaccination. DNA sequence: TGCGCCAGCAGCCAAGGGGACAGGGAAATAATAAGTGGCACCGGGGAGCTGTTTTTT. The resulting protein is CASSQGDREIISGTGELFF.